The rows below give T cell receptor beta chains drawn from one sample of a study of blood T cell repertoires in COVID-19. This table comes from immunoSEQ multiplex PCR, and its TCRdb copy is limited to in-frame clones, with some not included. The repertoire holds 45,000 to 50,000 clones, about four fifths seen once, with approximately 7.4% in the top ten. The source material was peripheral blood. The receptors shown here come from a man aged 55-75 years with active COVID-19. CDR3s include the opening cysteine and the closing phenylalanine or tryptophan. A D gene is named only where the DNA matches it firmly. Rows may omit the clone size; those that give it use once, few, many or a size class.

>NA|NA|TRBJ2-7|TRBV7-9
CASSAKRDMKPYEQYF
TGTGCCAGCAGCGCAAAACGGGACATGAAACCCTACGAGCAGTACTTC
>NA|NA|TRBJ2-5|TRBV15
CATSSPWGEGTQYF
TGTGCCACCAGCTCCCCCTGGGGCGAAGGGACCCAGTACTTC
>NA|NA|TRBJ1-1|TRBV11-2
CASSLGVGPGEAFF
TGTGCCAGCAGCTTAGGAGTGGGGCCGGGTGAAGCTTTCTTT
>NA|TRBD2|TRBJ2-3|TRBV18
CASSPLDLAGGTDTQYF
TGTGCCAGCTCACCACTCGATCTAGCGGGGGGAACAGATACGCAGTATTTT
>NA|NA|TRBJ2-7|TRBV4-1
CASSQMGGVAEQYF
TGCGCCAGCAGCCAGATGGGGGGAGTCGCGGAGCAGTACTTC
>NA|NA|TRBJ2-1|TRBV6-2/TRBV6-3
CASSYSGPNEQFF
TGTGCCAGCAGTTACTCGGGCCCGAATGAGCAGTTCTTC
>NA|NA|TRBJ1-5|TRBV12-1
CASSSSDSGNQPQHF
TGTGCCAGCAGCTCTTCAGACAGCGGCAATCAGCCCCAGCATTTT
>NA|TRBD1|TRBJ2-5|TRBV7-2
CASSQTRDRGFIGQETQYF
TGTGCCAGCAGCCAGACCCGGGACAGGGGTTTTATCGGCCAAGAGACCCAGTACTTC
>NA|TRBD1|TRBJ2-7|TRBV6-5
CASTPTGALSYEQYF
TGTGCCAGCACTCCGACAGGGGCTTTATCCTACGAGCAGTACTTC
>NA|NA|TRBJ1-5|TRBV28
CASSRLTLRADQPQHF
TGTGCCAGCAGTCGCTTGACCCTGAGGGCGGATCAGCCCCAGCATTTT
>NA|TRBD1|TRBJ1-6|TRBV5-1
CASSLEQGMINSPLHF
TGCGCCAGCAGCTTGGAACAGGGGATGATAAATTCACCCCTCCACTTT
>NA|NA|TRBJ2-3|TRBV30
CAWSKGAYSDTQYF
TGTGCCTGGAGTAAAGGGGCCTATTCGGATACGCAGTATTTT
>NA|TRBD1|TRBJ2-5|TRBV18
CASSPGQGTQETQYF
TGTGCCAGCTCACCCGGACAGGGGACACAAGAGACCCAGTACTTC
>NA|NA|TRBJ2-3|TRBV18
CASSPPRTARDTQYF
TGTGCCAGCTCACCGCCACGGACAGCTCGGGATACGCAGTATTTT
>NA|TRBD1|TRBJ2-7|TRBV7-2
CASSAGGTGHF
TGTGCCAGCAGCGCCGGGGGGACAGGGCACTTC
>NA|NA|TRBJ1-2|TRBV3-1/TRBV3-2
CASRDINYGYTF
TGTGCCAGCCGGGACATTAACTATGGCTACACCTTC
>NA|NA|TRBJ1-6|TRBV12-3/TRBV12-4
CASSSSGYSPLHF
TGTGCCAGCAGTTCCTCCGGGTATTCACCCCTCCACTTT
>NA|TRBD1|TRBJ2-1|TRBV24-1
CATSDSGTGHYNEQFF
TGTGCCACCAGTGATTCCGGGACAGGCCACTACAATGAGCAGTTCTTC
>few|TRBD2|TRBJ2-1|TRBV9
CASSAGGTSAYNEQFF
TGTGCCAGCAGCGCGGGCGGGACTAGCGCCTACAATGAGCAGTTCTTC
>once|TRBD2|TRBJ2-5|TRBV7-6
CASSLGQSGTKETQYF
TGTGCCAGCAGCTTAGGACAAAGCGGGACGAAAGAGACCCAGTACTTC
>NA|TRBD1|TRBJ1-6|TRBV5-3
CARRRSGQPYNSPLHF
TGTGCCAGAAGGCGATCGGGACAGCCTTATAATTCACCCCTCCACTTT
>NA|NA|TRBJ2-2|TRBV4-1
CASSHGRAANTGELFF
TGCGCCAGCAGCCATGGGCGAGCTGCGAACACCGGGGAGCTGTTTTTT
>NA|NA|TRBJ1-2|TRBV5-6
CASSLETGWYGYTF
TGTGCCAGCAGCTTGGAGACAGGCTGGTATGGCTACACCTTC
>NA|TRBD1|TRBJ1-2|TRBV29-1
CSVGAGGQGNYGYTF
TGCAGCGTTGGGGCGGGGGGACAGGGGAACTATGGCTACACCTTC